This TCR beta chain was recorded in a study of T cells in Graves' hyperthyroidism and ophthalmopathy. The overall study: Before treatment of any kind, peripheral blood was taken at initial diagnosis.

There are 17 residues in the CDR3. V lost 5 bases and J lost 0, with 17 bases in between. Germline V lookup: CDR1 MNHEY, CDR2 SMNVEV (reference sequence). Amplification yielded TCR beta CDR3 regions, with RNA transcripts as the source. The HTBI primer set was used in a first-round RT-PCR of the TCR CDR3. TCRdb re-derived calls from the multiplex PCR reads in MiXCR, one entry per CDR3 protein. The table shows some 570,000 distinct CDR3 sequences, with roughly a sixth occurring only once. The gene calls are TRBV27 and TRBJ1-5; maybe TRBD1 (6 bases). The specimen was blood. The receptor's source is a woman younger than 30 with Graves' ophthalmopathy. CDR3 sequence reads: CASSPLRDIYSNQPQHF. The CDR3 DNA is TGTGCCAGCAGTCCTCTCCGGGACATTTATAGCAATCAGCCCCAGCATTTT.